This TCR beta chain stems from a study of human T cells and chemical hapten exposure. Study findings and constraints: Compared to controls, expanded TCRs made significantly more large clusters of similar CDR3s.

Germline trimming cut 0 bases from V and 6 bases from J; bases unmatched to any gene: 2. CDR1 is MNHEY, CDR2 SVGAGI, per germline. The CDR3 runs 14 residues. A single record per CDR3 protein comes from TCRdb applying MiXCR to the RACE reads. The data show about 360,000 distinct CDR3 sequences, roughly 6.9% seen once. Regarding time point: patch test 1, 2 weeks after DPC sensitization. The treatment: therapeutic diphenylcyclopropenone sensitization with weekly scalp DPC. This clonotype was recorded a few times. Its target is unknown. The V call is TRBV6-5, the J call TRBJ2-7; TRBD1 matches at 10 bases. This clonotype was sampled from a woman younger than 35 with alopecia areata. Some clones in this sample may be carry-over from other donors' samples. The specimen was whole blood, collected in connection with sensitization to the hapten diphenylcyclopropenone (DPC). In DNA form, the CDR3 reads TGTGCCAGCAGTTACTCCCGGACAGGGGGCGAGCAGTACTTC. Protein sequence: CASSYSRTGGEQYF.